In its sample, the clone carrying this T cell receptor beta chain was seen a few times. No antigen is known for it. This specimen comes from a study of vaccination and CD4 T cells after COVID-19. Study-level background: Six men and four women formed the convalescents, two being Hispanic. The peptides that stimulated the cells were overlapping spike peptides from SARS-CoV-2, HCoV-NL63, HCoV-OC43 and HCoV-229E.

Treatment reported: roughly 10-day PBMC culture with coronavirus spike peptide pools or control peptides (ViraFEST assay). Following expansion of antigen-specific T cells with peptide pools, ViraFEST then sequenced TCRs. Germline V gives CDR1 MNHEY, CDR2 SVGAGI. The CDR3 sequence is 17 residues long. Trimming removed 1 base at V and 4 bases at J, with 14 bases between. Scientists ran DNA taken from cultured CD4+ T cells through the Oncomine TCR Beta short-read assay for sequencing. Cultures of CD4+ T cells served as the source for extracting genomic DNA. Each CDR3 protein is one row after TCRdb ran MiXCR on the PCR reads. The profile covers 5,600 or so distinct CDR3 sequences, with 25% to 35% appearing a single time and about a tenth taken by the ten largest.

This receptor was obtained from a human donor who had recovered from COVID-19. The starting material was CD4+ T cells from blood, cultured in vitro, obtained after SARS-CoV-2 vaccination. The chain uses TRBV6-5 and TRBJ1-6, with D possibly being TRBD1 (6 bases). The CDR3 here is CASSYLPPQGYNSPLHF. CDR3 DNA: TGTGCCAGCAGTTACTTGCCCCCACAGGGTTATAATTCACCCCTCCACTTT.